These 18 T cell receptor beta chains came from one sample sequenced in a study of immune cell composition in non-small cell lung cancer. Sequencing was performed with immunoSEQ multiplex PCR; in TCRdb, only in-frame clones are kept and a portion is missing. The sample has over 1,500 clones, around 76% seen once; the top ten hold roughly 4.5%. Material: lung tumor tissue. The origin of the receptors is a human donor with non-small cell lung cancer.

The chain couples TRBV9 to TRBJ2-3; possibly TRBD2 for D (5 bases). This CDR3 spans 16 amino acids. Germline lookup yields CDR1 SGDLS and CDR2 YYNGEE. The V end was cut by 0 bases, the J end by 0 bases, with 11 bases between. The CDR3 DNA reads TGTGCCAGCAGCGTAGGTGGACTTCTGAGCACAGATACGCAGTATTTT. This sequence encodes CASSVGGLLSTDTQYF.

In this sample, this clone turned up a few times. The rearrangement joins TRBV4-2 to TRBJ1-2, with 7 positions matching TRBD1. The CDR3 has 15 residues. V was clipped by 1 base and J by 6 bases; unmatched bases: 8. The V gene's germline CDR1 is LGHNA and CDR2 YNFKEQ. The CDR3 loop reads CASSQGAGGPNGYTF. The DNA for the CDR3 is TGTGCCAGCAGCCAAGGGGCAGGGGGGCCTAATGGCTACACCTTC.

The gene calls are TRBV5-1 and TRBJ1-3, with D unresolved. V lost 0 bases, J lost 0 bases, and 7 bases lay in between. The CDR3 extends over 15 amino acids. Germline V lookup: CDR1 SGHRS, CDR2 YFSETQ. In DNA, the CDR3 is TGCGCCAGCAGCTTGGAATCAGGCTCTGGAAACACCATATATTTT. As protein: CASSLESGSGNTIYF.

The chain couples TRBV11-2 to TRBJ1-1; D unresolved. With 7 bases removed from V and 0 bases from J, the gap between germline ends came to 9 bases. The germline CDR1 and CDR2 sequences are SGHAT and FQNNGV. This CDR3 has 13 residues. The CDR3 coding sequence is TGTGCCAGCAACGACAACATGAACACTGAAGCTTTCTTT. Translation gives CASNDNMNTEAFF.

CDR3 sequence reads: CASSIAAYAREQYF. CDR3 sequence (DNA): TGTGCCAGTAGTATCGCAGCCTATGCGAGGGAGCAGTACTTC. The chain carries TRBV19 and TRBJ2-7, with unresolved D. The CDR3 is 14 amino acids. Looked up from germline, CDR1 is LNHDA and CDR2 is SQIVND (reference sequence). V lost 3 bases to trimming and J lost 7 bases, with 16 bases between them.

This chain links TRBV7-3 with TRBJ1-1; D may be TRBD1 (5 bases). From germline, CDR1 is SGHTA and CDR2 FQGTGA. The CDR3 consists of 16 residues. Trimming left V 5 bases short and J 1 base short, with 17 bases between. CDR3 residues: CASSARPQEKNTEAFF. CDR3 DNA sequence: TGTGCCAGCAGCGCCCGACCACAGGAGAAGAACACTGAAGCTTTCTTT.

A few counts support this clone. The chain links TRBV7-3 to TRBJ2-5, with D tentatively TRBD2 (6 bases). The V gene's germline CDR1 is SGHTA and CDR2 FQGTGA. This CDR3 contains 13 residues. V lost 5 bases and J lost 5, with 12 bases in between. In DNA form, the CDR3 reads TGTGCCAGCAGCCCCGGGGGTCGGGAGACCCAGTACTTC. Translation gives CASSPGGRETQYF.

Concerning this clone itself: The germline gene is not matched at one end of the junction; a read error may be the cause. V and J are TRBV7-2 and TRBJ2-3; the D is unclear. This CDR3 region has 12 residues. Germline V gives CDR1 SGHTA, CDR2 FQGNSA. The CDR3 nucleotides are TGTGCCAGCAGGTTAGGGCGGAATACGCAGTATTTT. Translated: CASRLGRNTQYF.

The rearrangement joins TRBV4-1 to TRBJ1-3; the D is unclear. Germline V gene lookup returns CDR1 MGHRA and CDR2 YSYEKL. There are 17 residues in the CDR3. Trimming pared 1 base from V and 0 bases from J, leaving 13 bases between. This CDR3 reads CASSQGRLGSSGNTIYF. The CDR3 bases are TGCGCCAGCAGCCAAGGCCGGCTAGGTAGCTCTGGAAACACCATATATTTT.

The genes are TRBV28 and TRBJ2-3; D not resolved. From germline, CDR1 is MDHEN and CDR2 SYDVKM. V lost 2 bases, J lost 2 bases, and 8 bases lay in between. This CDR3 has 14 amino acids. CDR3 coding DNA: TGTGCCAGCAGTTTAGATTCTAACACAGATACGCAGTATTTT. This translates into CASSLDSNTDTQYF.

The V call is TRBV7-9, the J call TRBJ2-1, with a weak D call TRBD2 (6 bases). The germline V gene encodes CDR1 SEHNR and CDR2 FQNEAQ (reference sequence). The CDR3 totals 16 residues. The ends were cut back, 11 bases at V and 9 bases at J, with 29 bases in the middle. The CDR3 protein is CAGKRTGDSYHGEQFF. The CDR3 nucleotides are TGTGCCGGTAAAAGAACCGGGGACTCCTACCACGGTGAGCAGTTCTTC.

The chain has TRBV27 and TRBJ2-7, with 12 nucleotides matching TRBD2. J lost 10 bases, V lost 4 bases, and 8 bases had no gene match. CDR3 length: 14 residues. The germline V gene encodes CDR1 MNHEY and CDR2 SMNVEV (reference sequence). As DNA, the CDR3 is TGTGCCAGCAGTTCCCCCGGACTAGCGGGAACCCAGTACTTC. It is translated as CASSSPGLAGTQYF.

The chain couples TRBV7-2 to TRBJ1-3; TRBD1 matches at 7 bases. This CDR3 contains 15 residues. The germline V gene encodes CDR1 SGHTA and CDR2 FQGNSA. V gave up 4 bases and J gave up 0 bases; unmatched junction bases: 3. The CDR3 DNA is TGTGCCAGCAGCTCCGACAGGGTCTCTGGAAACACCATATATTTT. Translating it yields CASSSDRVSGNTIYF.

The V call is TRBV7-3, the J call TRBJ2-7; tentatively, D is TRBD2 (6 bases). The V gene lost 4 bases and the J gene lost 1 base, with 11 bases spanning the gap. The germline V gene encodes CDR1 SGHTA and CDR2 FQGTGA. The length of the CDR3 is 14 residues. The CDR3 bases are TGTGCCAGCAGCTCGGGACTTGATTCCTACGAGCAGTACTTC. Translation: CASSSGLDSYEQYF.

The chain is built from TRBV6-1 and TRBJ2-3, with D perhaps TRBD2 (6 bases). CDR1 is MNHNS, CDR2 SASEGT, per germline. Trimming shortened V by 4 bases and J by 5 bases, and 16 bases separated the two germline ends. This CDR3 comprises 15 residues. The CDR3 coding sequence is TGTGCCAGCAGTGTGGTTAGCGGAGCTCAAGATACGCAGTATTTT. It encodes CASSVVSGAQDTQYF.

The genes are TRBV14 and TRBJ2-7; 9 bases map to TRBD2. Unmatched junction bases numbered 14, after V lost 5 bases and J lost 0 bases. The CDR3 runs 18 residues. Germline CDR1 SGHDN, CDR2 FVKESK. CDR3 nucleotide sequence: TGTGCCAGCAGCAGGTTCGCGGGAGGGCCCGTCAGCTCCTACGAGCAGTACTTC. Amino acid sequence: CASSRFAGGPVSSYEQYF.

V and J are TRBV6-5 and TRBJ2-7, with TRBD1 identical over 7 bases. The CDR3 is 12 amino acids. Per germline, CDR1 MNHEY and CDR2 SVGAGI. After removal of 6 bases from V and 6 bases from J, the junction contained 5 bases not matched to a gene. CDR3 nucleotide sequence: TGTGCCAGCAGGACAGGGTCCGCCGAGCAGTACTTC. It translates to CASRTGSAEQYF.

This clone has only one observation. The rearrangement uses TRBV18 and TRBJ1-5; D possibly corresponds to TRBD1 (5 bases). There are 16 residues in the CDR3. From germline, CDR1 is KGHSH and CDR2 LQKENI. The germline V and J ends were trimmed by 3 bases and 0 bases, with 12 bases remaining between them. The CDR3 DNA reads TGTGCCAGCTCACCCGACAGAGCCGATAGCAATCAGCCCCAGCATTTT. Translating gives CASSPDRADSNQPQHF.